The 6 T cell receptor beta chains listed next were all sequenced from one sample in a study of blood T cell repertoires in COVID-19. Method: immunoSEQ multiplex PCR; TCRdb's copy keeps in-frame clones and lacks some. This sample has 260,000 or so clones; approximately 91% occur once, and the top ten carry roughly 9%. Sequencing was done on a sample of peripheral blood. The receptors were sampled from a man between 18 and 29 years old with active or convalescent COVID-19.

The V and J genes are TRBV18 and TRBJ2-5; 10 bases align to TRBD1. V shed 8 bases and J 5 bases; nucleotides not matched to a gene: 8. The V gene's germline CDR1 is KGHSH and CDR2 LQKENI. The CDR3 length is 14 residues. CDR3 coding DNA: TGTGCCAGCGATAGACAGGGGGCTTTTGAGACCCAGTACTTC. Amino acids: CASDRQGAFETQYF.

The V and J genes are TRBV7-9 and TRBJ1-4; 11 bases are a match to TRBD1. CDR3 size: 17 residues. The V and J ends lost 3 bases and 5 bases, in that order; junction bases with no gene match: 8. Germline values: CDR1 SEHNR, CDR2 FQNEAQ (reference sequence). CDR3 residues: CASSFCIGDRGNEKLFF. The CDR3 bases are TGTGCCAGCAGCTTTTGTATTGGGGACAGGGGGAATGAAAAACTGTTTTTT. Filled out from reference TRBV7-9 and TRBJ1-4, the complete variable domain reads DTGVSQNPRHKITKRGQNVTFRCDPISEHNRLYWYRQTLGQGPEFLTYFQNEAQLEKSRLLSDRFSAERPKGSFSTLEIQRTEQGDSAMYLCASSFCIGDRGNEKLFFGSGTQLSVL.

The chain is built from TRBV7-9 and TRBJ1-1; D is unclear. V shed 4 bases and J shed 5 bases, with 14 bases lying between them. Germline V gene data show CDR1 as SEHNR and CDR2 as FQNEAQ (reference sequence). This CDR3 region has 14 residues. CDR3 coding DNA: TGTGCCAGCAGCTCACGCGTGGGAGGGACTGAAGCTTTCTTT. Protein: CASSSRVGGTEAFF.

The chain carries TRBV25-1 and TRBJ1-1, with 7 positions matching TRBD1. The CDR3 runs 15 residues. J gave up 1 base and V 3 bases, and 5 bases lay outside the gene matches. CDR1 and CDR2 (germline): MGHDK, SYGVNS. The CDR3 DNA reads as TGTGCCAGCAGTGATGACAGGGCCGGGAACACTGAAGCTTTCTTT. Protein product: CASSDDRAGNTEAFF.

This chain connects TRBV5-1 to TRBJ1-6; 9 positions agree with TRBD1. This CDR3 contains 16 residues. Germline CDR1 and CDR2: SGHRS and YFSETQ. V was pared by 5 bases and J by 9 bases, with 12 bases of the junction left unmatched. Here the CDR3 reads CASSPGTGSRTSPLHF. The CDR3 DNA is TGCGCCAGCAGTCCCGGGACAGGGAGCAGAACTTCACCCCTCCACTTT.

This sequence joins TRBV10-1 and TRBJ1-6; possible D gene TRBD1, 6 bases. V lost 3 bases and J lost 9, with 6 bases in between. The CDR3 consists of 12 residues. The V gene's germline CDR1 is WNHNN and CDR2 SYGVQD (reference sequence). CDR3 protein: CASSEGGSPLHF. CDR3 sequence (DNA): TGCGCCAGCAGTGAAGGGGGTTCACCCCTCCACTTT.